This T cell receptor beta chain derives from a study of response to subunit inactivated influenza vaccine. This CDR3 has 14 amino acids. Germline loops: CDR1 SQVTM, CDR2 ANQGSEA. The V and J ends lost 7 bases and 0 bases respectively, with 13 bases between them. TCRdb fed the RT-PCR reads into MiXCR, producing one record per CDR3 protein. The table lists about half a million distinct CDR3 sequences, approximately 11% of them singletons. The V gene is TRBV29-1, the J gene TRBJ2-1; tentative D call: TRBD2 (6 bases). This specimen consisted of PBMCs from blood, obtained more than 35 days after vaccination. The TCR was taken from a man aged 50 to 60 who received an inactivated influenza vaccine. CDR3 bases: TGCAGCGCCGCCGGGGGAGTCTCCTACAATGAGCAGTTCTTC. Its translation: CSAAGGVSYNEQFF.